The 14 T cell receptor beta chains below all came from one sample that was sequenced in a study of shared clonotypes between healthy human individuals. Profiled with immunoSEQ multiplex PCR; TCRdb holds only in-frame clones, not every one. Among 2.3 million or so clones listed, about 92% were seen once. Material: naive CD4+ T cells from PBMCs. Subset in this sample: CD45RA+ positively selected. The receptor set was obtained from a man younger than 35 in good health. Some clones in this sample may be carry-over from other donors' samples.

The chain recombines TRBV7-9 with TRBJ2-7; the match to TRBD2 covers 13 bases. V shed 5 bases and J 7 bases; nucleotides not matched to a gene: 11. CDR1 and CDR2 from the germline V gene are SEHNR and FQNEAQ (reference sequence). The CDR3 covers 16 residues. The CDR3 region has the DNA TGTGCCAGCAGCCCGATACTAGCGGGAGGGCCTGGGGAGCAGTACTTC. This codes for CASSPILAGGPGEQYF.

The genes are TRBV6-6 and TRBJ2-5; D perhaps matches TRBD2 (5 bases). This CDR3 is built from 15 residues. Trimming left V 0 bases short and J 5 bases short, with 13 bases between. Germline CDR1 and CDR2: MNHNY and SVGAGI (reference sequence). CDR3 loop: CASSYSSGSSETQYF. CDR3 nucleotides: TGTGCCAGCAGTTACTCTTCTGGGAGTAGCGAGACCCAGTACTTC.

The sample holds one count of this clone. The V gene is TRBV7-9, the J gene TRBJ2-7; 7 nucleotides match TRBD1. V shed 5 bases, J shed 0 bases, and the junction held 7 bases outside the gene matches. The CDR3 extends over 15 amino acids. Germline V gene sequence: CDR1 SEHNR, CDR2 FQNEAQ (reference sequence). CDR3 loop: CASSLTGASSYEQYF. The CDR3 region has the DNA TGTGCCAGCAGCCTAACAGGGGCAAGCTCCTACGAGCAGTACTTC. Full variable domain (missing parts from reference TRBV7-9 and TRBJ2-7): DTGVSQNPRHKITKRGQNVTFRCDPISEHNRLYWYRQTLGQGPEFLTYFQNEAQLEKSRLLSDRFSAERPKGSFSTLEIQRTEQGDSAMYLCASSLTGASSYEQYFGPGTRLTVT.

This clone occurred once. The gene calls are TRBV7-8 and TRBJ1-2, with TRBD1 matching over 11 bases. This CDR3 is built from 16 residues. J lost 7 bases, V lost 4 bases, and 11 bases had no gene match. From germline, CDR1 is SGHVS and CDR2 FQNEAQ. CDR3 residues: CASSSGTGGPGSGYTF. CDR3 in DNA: TGTGCCAGCAGCTCCGGGACAGGGGGTCCCGGCTCTGGCTACACCTTC. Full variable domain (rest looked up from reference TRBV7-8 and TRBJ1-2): GAGVSQSPRYKVAKRGQDVALRCDPISGHVSLFWYQQALGQGPEFLTYFQNEAQLDKSGLPSDRFFAERPEGSVSTLKIQRTQQEDSAVYLCASSSGTGGPGSGYTFGSGTRLTVV.

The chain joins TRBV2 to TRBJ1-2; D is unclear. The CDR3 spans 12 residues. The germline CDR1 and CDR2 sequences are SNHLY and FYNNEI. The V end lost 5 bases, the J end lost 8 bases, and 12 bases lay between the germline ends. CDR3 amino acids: CASSLSSEGYTF. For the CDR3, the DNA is TGTGCCAGCAGTTTGTCGAGTGAGGGCTACACCTTC.

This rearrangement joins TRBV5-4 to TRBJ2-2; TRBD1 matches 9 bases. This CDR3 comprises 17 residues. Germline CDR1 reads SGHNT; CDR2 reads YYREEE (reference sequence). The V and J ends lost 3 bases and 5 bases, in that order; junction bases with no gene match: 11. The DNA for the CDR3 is TGTGCCAGCAGCTCAGACCCCGGGACAGGGCGGACCGGGGAGCTGTTTTTT. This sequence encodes CASSSDPGTGRTGELFF.

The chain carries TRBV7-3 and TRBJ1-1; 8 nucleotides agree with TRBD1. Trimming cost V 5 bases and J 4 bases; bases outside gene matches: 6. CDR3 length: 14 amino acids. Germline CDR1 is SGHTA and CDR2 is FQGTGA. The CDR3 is CASSIGQGPTEAFF. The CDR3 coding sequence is TGTGCCAGCAGCATTGGACAGGGTCCCACTGAAGCTTTCTTT.

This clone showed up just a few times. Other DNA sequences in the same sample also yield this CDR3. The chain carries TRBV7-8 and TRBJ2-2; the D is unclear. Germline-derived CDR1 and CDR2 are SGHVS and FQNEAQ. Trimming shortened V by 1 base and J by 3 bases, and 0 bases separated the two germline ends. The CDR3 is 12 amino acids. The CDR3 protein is CASSLDTGELFF. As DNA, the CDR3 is TGTGCCAGCAGCTTAGACACCGGGGAGCTGTTTTTT. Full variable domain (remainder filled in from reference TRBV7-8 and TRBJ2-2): GAGVSQSPRYKVAKRGQDVALRCDPISGHVSLFWYQQALGQGPEFLTYFQNEAQLDKSGLPSDRFFAERPEGSVSTLKIQRTQQEDSAVYLCASSLDTGELFFGEGSRLTVL.

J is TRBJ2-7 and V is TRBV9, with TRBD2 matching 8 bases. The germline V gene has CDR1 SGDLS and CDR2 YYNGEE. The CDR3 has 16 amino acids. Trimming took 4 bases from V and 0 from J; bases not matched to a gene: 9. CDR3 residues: CASSPMGSGVSYEQYF. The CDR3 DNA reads TGTGCCAGCAGCCCTATGGGTAGCGGGGTCTCCTACGAGCAGTACTTC. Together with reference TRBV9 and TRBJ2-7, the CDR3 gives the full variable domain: DSGVTQTPKHLITATGQRVTLRCSPRSGDLSVYWYQQSLDQGLQFLIQYYNGEERAKGNILERFSAQQFPDLHSELNLSSLELGDSALYFCASSPMGSGVSYEQYFGPGTRLTVT.

The CDR3 loop is CAWSEAHLVLEQYF. CDR3 sequence (DNA): TGTGCCTGGAGCGAGGCGCACCTAGTCCTAGAGCAGTACTTC. The chain employs TRBV30 and TRBJ2-7; D remains unclear. The germline V gene has CDR1 GTSNPN and CDR2 SVGIG (reference sequence). The length of the CDR3 is 14 residues. Trimming left V 3 bases short and J 7 bases short, with 19 bases between.

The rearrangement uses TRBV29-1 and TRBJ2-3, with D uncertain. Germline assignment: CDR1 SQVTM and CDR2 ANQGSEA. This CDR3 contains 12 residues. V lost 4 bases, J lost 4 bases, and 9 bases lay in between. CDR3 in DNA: TGCAGCGTTGCTTTGGGTTCAGATACGCAGTATTTT. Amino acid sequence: CSVALGSDTQYF.

The CDR3 protein is CASSEGANEKLFF. In DNA form, the CDR3 reads TGCGCCAGCAGCGAGGGGGCCAATGAAAAACTGTTTTTT. V and J are TRBV5-1 and TRBJ1-4; 7 bases match TRBD1. Germline lookup yields CDR1 SGHRS and CDR2 YFSETQ. The CDR3 covers 13 residues. V shed 4 bases, J shed 5 bases, and the junction held 2 bases outside the gene matches.

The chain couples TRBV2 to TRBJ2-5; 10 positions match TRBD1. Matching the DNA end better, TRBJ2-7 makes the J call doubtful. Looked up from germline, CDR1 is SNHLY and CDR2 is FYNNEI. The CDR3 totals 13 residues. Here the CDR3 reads CASSWDRGGEQYF. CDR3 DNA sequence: TGTGCCAGCAGTTGGGACAGGGGAGGCGAGCAGTACTTC.

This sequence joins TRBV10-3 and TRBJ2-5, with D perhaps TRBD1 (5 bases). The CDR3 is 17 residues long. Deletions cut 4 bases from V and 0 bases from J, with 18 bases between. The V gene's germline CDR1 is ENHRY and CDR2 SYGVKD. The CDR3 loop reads CAISGKVGETYQETQYF. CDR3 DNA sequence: TGTGCCATCAGTGGGAAAGTAGGGGAAACGTACCAAGAGACCCAGTACTTC.